The 28 T cell receptor beta chains below were found in one sample sequenced in a study of blood T cell repertoires in COVID-19. Profiling relied on immunoSEQ multiplex PCR, and the TCRdb table lists in-frame clones only, not all of them. This sample has 130,000 or so clones, with 70% to 85% found just once. Material: peripheral blood. These receptors all come from a woman at least 80 years old with acute or convalescent COVID-19.

The gene calls are TRBV13 and TRBJ1-3; D unresolved. The CDR3 is made up of 14 amino acids. Germline V gene sequence: CDR1 PRHDT, CDR2 FYEKMQ (reference sequence). V lost 2 bases and J 2 bases, leaving 7 bases between the germline ends. This CDR3 is CASSLMTTGNTIYF. The CDR3 DNA follows: TGTGCCAGCAGCTTAATGACAACTGGAAACACCATATATTTT.

This chain connects TRBV12-3 or TRBV12-4 to TRBJ1-1; TRBD1 matches at 8 bases. V dropped 5 bases and J dropped 6; count of bases not matched to a gene: 2. CDR3 size: 12 residues. CDR3 protein: CASSRDRSEAFF. In DNA, the CDR3 is TGTGCCAGCAGTAGGGACAGGTCTGAAGCTTTCTTT.

This clone has more than one count but fewer than ten. The J gene is TRBJ1-5, the V gene TRBV24-1, with D tentatively TRBD1 (5 bases). Germline V CDR1 and CDR2: KGHDR, SFDVKD. This CDR3 has 16 residues. Deletions cut 3 bases from V and 0 bases from J, with 11 bases between. DNA for the CDR3: TGTGCCACCAGTGATAGTCAGGACAATAGCAATCAGCCCCAGCATTTT. It codes for CATSDSQDNSNQPQHF.

V and J are TRBV11-2 and TRBJ1-2, with 9 bases lining up with TRBD1. Germline assignment: CDR1 SGHAT and CDR2 FQNNGV. CDR3 length: 17 residues. V gave up 0 bases and J gave up 8 bases; unmatched junction bases: 13. The CDR3 DNA reads TGTGCCAGCAGCTTAGATGCCGGGACAGGGAGTTTGAGAGGCTACACCTTC. Its protein is CASSLDAGTGSLRGYTF.

The rearrangement joins TRBV29-1 to TRBJ2-1; D might be TRBD2 (5 bases). The CDR3 covers 14 residues. Trimming removed 7 bases at V and 9 bases at J, with 22 bases between. Germline loops: CDR1 SQVTM, CDR2 ANQGSEA. CDR3 loop: CSAMRERDFGEQFF. The DNA of the CDR3 is TGCAGCGCCATGAGGGAACGGGATTTCGGTGAGCAGTTCTTC.

The rearrangement joins TRBV2 to TRBJ1-5; 9 positions agree with TRBD1. The CDR3 runs 17 residues. The V segment lost 4 bases and the J segment 0 bases; nucleotides outside the gene matches: 7. The germline CDR1 and CDR2 sequences are SNHLY and FYNNEI. The CDR3 sequence is CASSVTGGSNSNQPQHF. The CDR3 DNA reads TGTGCCAGCAGTGTAACAGGGGGCTCAAATAGCAATCAGCCCCAGCATTTT.

The CDR3 loop reads CASSLAAGYRGVDQPQHF. CDR3 DNA: TGTGCCAGCAGCTTGGCCGCCGGGTATCGGGGAGTCGATCAGCCCCAGCATTTT. The chain links TRBV5-8 to TRBJ1-5; D is unresolved. Germline V gives CDR1 SGHTS, CDR2 YDEGEE. This CDR3 contains 18 residues. Trimming removed 0 bases at V and 5 bases at J, with 21 bases between.

This chain joins TRBV19 and TRBJ1-2, with D tentatively TRBD1 (5 bases). The CDR3 extends over 13 amino acids. Per germline, CDR1 LNHDA and CDR2 SQIVND (reference sequence). V was pared by 3 bases and J by 7 bases, with 12 bases between. CDR3 loop: CASSIDSHGGYTF. The CDR3 DNA reads as TGTGCCAGTAGTATCGACAGTCATGGTGGCTACACCTTC.

The chain links TRBV12-3 or TRBV12-4 to TRBJ2-5; the match to TRBD1 covers 7 bases. The J segment lost 5 bases and the V segment lost 5 bases, leaving 5 bases of the junction unmatched. The CDR3 is 13 residues long. The CDR3 spells CASSTGAWETQYF. The CDR3 DNA reads as TGTGCCAGCAGTACAGGGGCATGGGAGACCCAGTACTTC.

The V call is TRBV5-6, the J call TRBJ1-4, with a weak D call TRBD1 (5 bases). The CDR3 extends over 13 amino acids. Germline CDR1 reads SGHDT; CDR2 reads YYEEEE. Trimming cost V 2 bases and J 10 bases, with 12 bases left between them. The CDR3 is CASSLGDRTKLFF. As DNA, the CDR3 is TGTGCCAGCAGCTTAGGGGATCGGACAAAACTGTTTTTT.

In the case of this clone: At the DNA level, this CDR3 is encoded by other sequences in the same sample as well. The chain carries TRBV7-2 and TRBJ1-2; 9 bases line up with TRBD1. With V trimmed by 5 bases and J by 2 bases, 3 bases remained unmatched. The CDR3 is 14 amino acids. The germline V gene has CDR1 SGHTA and CDR2 FQGNSA. The CDR3 region is CASSLGQGNYGYTF. CDR3 DNA: TGTGCCAGCAGCCTGGGACAGGGCAACTATGGCTACACCTTC.

The rearrangement joins TRBV2 to TRBJ2-7, with D possibly being TRBD2 (5 bases). This CDR3 is built from 15 residues. With 1 base removed from V and 3 bases from J, the gap between germline ends came to 13 bases. The germline gives CDR1 SNHLY, CDR2 FYNNEI. DNA for the CDR3: TGTGCCAGCAGTGAAGGGCCGGGCGGAGGCTACGAGCAGTACTTC. This sequence encodes CASSEGPGGGYEQYF.

The chain links TRBV30 to TRBJ1-2; a possible D gene is TRBD1 (6 bases). Germline V gives CDR1 GTSNPN, CDR2 SVGIG (reference sequence). The CDR3 loop spans 16 amino acids. V was cut by 3 bases and J by 4 bases, with 21 bases left in between. Written as DNA, the CDR3 is TGTGCCTGGAGCGGACAAGGGGGGGGTCATAGCTATGGCTACACCTTC. It is translated as CAWSGQGGGHSYGYTF.

The chain joins TRBV11-2 to TRBJ2-1, with D perhaps TRBD2 (6 bases). Per the germline V gene, CDR1 is SGHAT and CDR2 is FQNNGV. CDR3 size: 15 residues. Trimming removed 3 bases at V and 0 bases at J, with 9 bases between. The CDR3 DNA reads TGTGCCAGCAGCTTTAGCGGTAGCTCCTACAATGAGCAGTTCTTC. Amino acid sequence: CASSFSGSSYNEQFF.

The chain employs TRBV6-5 and TRBJ2-7; perhaps TRBD1 as D (6 bases). CDR1 is MNHEY and CDR2 is SVGAGI in the germline V gene. There are 14 residues in the CDR3. V was pared by 6 bases and J by 2 bases, with 14 bases between. Here the CDR3 DNA reads TGTGCCAGCAGGCGAACAGGGCCCCCCTACGAGCAGTACTTC. This sequence encodes CASRRTGPPYEQYF.

The J gene is TRBJ2-7, the V gene TRBV4-1, with D possibly TRBD2 on 6 matching bases. Germline CDR1 reads MGHRA; CDR2 reads YSYEKL. The V gene lost 2 bases and the J gene lost 0 bases, with 8 bases spanning the gap. The CDR3 loop spans 14 amino acids. The DNA for the CDR3 is TGCGCCAGCAGCCAACCGGGAGTCTCCTACGAGCAGTACTTC. Amino acids: CASSQPGVSYEQYF.

The rearrangement links TRBV6-4 to TRBJ2-5; the D gene is possibly TRBD2 (5 bases). In germline, CDR1 is MRHNA, CDR2 SNTAGT. The length of the CDR3 is 17 residues. Trimming took off 7 bases at V and 2 bases at J, with 23 bases between the two ends. The chain's CDR3 is CASIRGQAETHQETQYF. The CDR3 coding sequence is TGTGCCAGCATCCGAGGGCAGGCTGAAACTCATCAAGAGACCCAGTACTTC.

The chain employs TRBV18 and TRBJ2-3, with a tentative D call TRBD2 (6 bases). The CDR3 extends over 16 amino acids. The germline V gene encodes CDR1 KGHSH and CDR2 LQKENI. The V gene lost 4 bases and the J gene lost 1 base, with 15 bases spanning the gap. CDR3 in DNA: TGTGCCAGCTCACACCTAGGTCCGGGGGGCACAGATACGCAGTATTTT. This translates into CASSHLGPGGTDTQYF.

In its sample, this clone was seen once. This chain connects TRBV3-1 (or the pseudogene TRBV3-2) to TRBJ1-2; 9 bases map to TRBD1. The CDR3 loop spans 19 amino acids. The V and J ends lost 4 bases and 4 bases, in that order; junction bases with no gene match: 19. From germline, CDR1 is LGHDT and CDR2 YNNKEL (reference sequence). Written as DNA, the CDR3 is TGTGCCAGCAGCCGGACGGGGGGGGGACAGGGAAGGTTCGGCTATGGCTACACCTTC. This gives the protein CASSRTGGGQGRFGYGYTF.

This clone has a handful of counts. The chain has TRBV9 and TRBJ2-3, with 8 positions matching TRBD1. Germline loops: CDR1 SGDLS, CDR2 YYNGEE. Trimming took 0 bases from V and 2 from J; bases not matched to a gene: 2. The CDR3 runs 15 residues. The CDR3 is CASSVAQGATDTQYF. Written as DNA, the CDR3 is TGTGCCAGCAGCGTAGCTCAGGGGGCCACAGATACGCAGTATTTT.

The chain recombines TRBV6-2 or TRBV6-3 with TRBJ2-1, with D maybe TRBD2 (6 bases). The CDR3 loop spans 15 amino acids. V gave up 0 bases and J gave up 2 bases, with 8 bases separating them. Germline-derived CDR1 and CDR2 are MNHEY and SVGEGT. The CDR3 region has the DNA TGTGCCAGCAGTTACTCGACGGGGGCCTACAATGAGCAGTTCTTC. It codes for CASSYSTGAYNEQFF.

This clone occurred a few times. This CDR3 is CASSQAGGTPYEQYF. DNA of the CDR3: TGCGCCAGCAGCCAAGCGGGGGGGACTCCCTACGAGCAGTACTTC. The rearrangement links TRBV4-1 to TRBJ2-7; 8 bases match TRBD2. With V trimmed by 1 base and J by 2 bases, 4 bases remained unmatched. Germline loops: CDR1 MGHRA, CDR2 YSYEKL. The CDR3 length is 15 residues.

The chain links TRBV29-1 to TRBJ2-5, with 10 nucleotides matching TRBD2. Trimming at V came to 2 bases and at J to 3 bases, leaving 3 bases not matched to a gene. The CDR3 totals 14 residues. CDR1 SQVTM and CDR2 ANQGSEA come from the germline V gene. CDR3 DNA: TGCAGCGTTGAAACCGGACTAGCGGAAGAGACCCAGTACTTC. Protein sequence: CSVETGLAEETQYF.

J is TRBJ2-1 and V is TRBV11-2; TRBD1 aligns across 8 bases. Germline CDR1 reads SGHAT; CDR2 reads FQNNGV. This CDR3 contains 13 residues. The V gene end was trimmed by 7 bases and the J gene end by 13 bases; junction bases not matched to a gene: 12. CDR3 nucleotides: TGTGCCAGCACCCCCGGGGCAGGGGGCTTACAGTTCTTC. Amino acid sequence: CASTPGAGGLQFF. Together with reference TRBV11-2 and TRBJ2-1, the CDR3 gives the full variable domain: EAGVAQSPRYKIIEKRQSVAFWCNPISGHATLYWYQQILGQGPKLLIQFQNNGVVDDSQLPKDRFSAERLKGVDSTLKIQPAKLEDSAVYLCASTPGAGGLQFFGPGTRLTVL.

The genes are TRBV14 and TRBJ2-1, with TRBD2 identical over 9 bases. The germline V gene has CDR1 SGHDN and CDR2 FVKESK. This CDR3 has 17 residues. J was trimmed by 4 bases and V by 0 bases; bases with no gene match: 7. The CDR3 reads CASSQEVLAGRYNEQFF. CDR3 coding DNA: TGTGCCAGCAGCCAAGAGGTCCTAGCGGGGAGGTACAATGAGCAGTTCTTC. The complete variable domain, with remaining parts taken from reference TRBV14 and TRBJ2-1, reads EAGVTQFPSHSVIEKGQTVTLRCDPISGHDNLYWYRRVMGKEIKFLLHFVKESKQDESGMPNNRFLAERTGGTYSTLKVQPAELEDSGVYFCASSQEVLAGRYNEQFFGPGTRLTVL.

This rearrangement joins TRBV9 to TRBJ2-1; 8 nucleotides match TRBD2. The V segment lost 3 bases and the J segment 3 bases; nucleotides outside the gene matches: 11. The germline gives CDR1 SGDLS, CDR2 YYNGEE. This CDR3 contains 17 residues. CDR3 residues: CASSASLTSADYNEQFF. Here the CDR3 DNA reads TGTGCCAGCAGCGCGTCTTTGACTAGCGCAGACTACAATGAGCAGTTCTTC. The variable domain in full, with the rest retrieved from reference TRBV9 and TRBJ2-1, is DSGVTQTPKHLITATGQRVTLRCSPRSGDLSVYWYQQSLDQGLQFLIQYYNGEERAKGNILERFSAQQFPDLHSELNLSSLELGDSALYFCASSASLTSADYNEQFFGPGTRLTVL.

The CDR3 sequence: CASKQGLWSYEQYF. The DNA for the CDR3 is TGTGCCAGCAAGCAGGGGCTTTGGTCCTACGAGCAGTACTTC. The V and J genes are TRBV6-5 and TRBJ2-7; possible D gene TRBD1, 6 bases. Germline CDR1 MNHEY, CDR2 SVGAGI. Trimming took off 7 bases at V and 1 base at J, with 14 bases between the two ends. The CDR3 has 14 amino acids.

The V and J genes are TRBV9 and TRBJ2-1, with 8 bases lining up with TRBD2. The CDR3 consists of 16 residues. Germline assignment: CDR1 SGDLS and CDR2 YYNGEE. V lost 2 bases, J lost 2 bases, and 6 bases stayed unmatched. The CDR3 loop is CASSVLSGRTYNEQFF. In nucleotides, the CDR3 is TGTGCCAGCAGCGTTCTCAGCGGGAGAACCTACAATGAGCAGTTCTTC.